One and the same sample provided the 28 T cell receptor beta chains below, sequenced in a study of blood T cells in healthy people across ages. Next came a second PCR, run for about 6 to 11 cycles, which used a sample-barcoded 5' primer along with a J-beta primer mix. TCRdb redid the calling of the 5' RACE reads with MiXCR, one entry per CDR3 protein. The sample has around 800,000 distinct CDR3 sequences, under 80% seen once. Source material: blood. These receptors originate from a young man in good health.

In nucleotides, the CDR3 is TGCAGTGGAGGGACACCTGCCTACGAGCAGTACTTC. Translated: CSGGTPAYEQYF. The gene calls are TRBV20-1 and TRBJ2-7, with D maybe TRBD1 (6 bases). The ends were cut back, 7 bases at V and 2 bases at J, with 12 bases in the middle. This CDR3 has 12 amino acids. CDR1 is DFQATT, CDR2 SNEGSKA, per germline (reference sequence).

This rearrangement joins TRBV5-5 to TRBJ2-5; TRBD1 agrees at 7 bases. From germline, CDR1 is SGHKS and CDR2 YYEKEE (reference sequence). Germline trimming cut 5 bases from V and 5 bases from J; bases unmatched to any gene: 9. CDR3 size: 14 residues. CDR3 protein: CASRQTGFGETQYF. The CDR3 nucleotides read TGTGCCAGCAGACAGACAGGGTTTGGGGAGACCCAGTACTTC.

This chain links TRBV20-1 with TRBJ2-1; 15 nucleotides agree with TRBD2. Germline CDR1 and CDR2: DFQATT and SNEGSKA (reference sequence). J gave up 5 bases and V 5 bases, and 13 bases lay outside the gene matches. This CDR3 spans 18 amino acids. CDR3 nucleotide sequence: TGCAGTGCTCATTCCGGGACTAGCGGGGGGTGGTTGGACAATGAGCAGTTCTTC. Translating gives CSAHSGTSGGWLDNEQFF.

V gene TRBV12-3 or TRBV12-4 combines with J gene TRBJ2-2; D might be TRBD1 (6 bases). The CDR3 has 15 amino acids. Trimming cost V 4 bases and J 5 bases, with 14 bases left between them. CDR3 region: CASSWADSETGELFF. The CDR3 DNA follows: TGTGCCAGCAGTTGGGCGGACAGCGAAACCGGGGAGCTGTTTTTT.

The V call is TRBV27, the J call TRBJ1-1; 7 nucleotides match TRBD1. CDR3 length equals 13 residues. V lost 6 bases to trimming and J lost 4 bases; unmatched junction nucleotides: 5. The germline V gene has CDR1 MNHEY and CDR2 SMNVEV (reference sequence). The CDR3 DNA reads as TGTGCCAGCAGGACGACAGGGAGCACTGAAGCTTTCTTT. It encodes CASRTTGSTEAFF.

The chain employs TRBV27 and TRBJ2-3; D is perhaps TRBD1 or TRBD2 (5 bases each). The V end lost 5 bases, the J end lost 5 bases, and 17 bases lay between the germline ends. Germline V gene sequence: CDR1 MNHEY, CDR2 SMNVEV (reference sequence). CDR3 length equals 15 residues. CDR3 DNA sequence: TGTGCCAGCAGTAAGCTAGCCCTTGGGGGAGATACGCAGTATTTT. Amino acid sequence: CASSKLALGGDTQYF.

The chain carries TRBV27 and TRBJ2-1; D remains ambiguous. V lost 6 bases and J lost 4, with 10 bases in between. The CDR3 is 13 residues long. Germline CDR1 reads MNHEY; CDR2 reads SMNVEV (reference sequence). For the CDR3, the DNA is TGTGCCAGCAGCCCTATGGCGTACAATGAGCAGTTCTTC. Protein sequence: CASSPMAYNEQFF.

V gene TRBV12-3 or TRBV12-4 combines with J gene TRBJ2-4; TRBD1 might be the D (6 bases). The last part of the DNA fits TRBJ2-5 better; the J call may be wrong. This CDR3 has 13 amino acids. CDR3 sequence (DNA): TGTGCCAGCCTCGTTTGGGGGCAGGAGACCCAGTACTTC. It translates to CASLVWGQETQYF.

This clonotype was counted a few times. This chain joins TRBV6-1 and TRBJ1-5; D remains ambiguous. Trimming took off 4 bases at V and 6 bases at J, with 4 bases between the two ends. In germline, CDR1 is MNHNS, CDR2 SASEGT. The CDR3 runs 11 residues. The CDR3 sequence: CASSGGQPQHF. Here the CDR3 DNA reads TGTGCCAGCAGTGGGGGTCAGCCCCAGCATTTT.

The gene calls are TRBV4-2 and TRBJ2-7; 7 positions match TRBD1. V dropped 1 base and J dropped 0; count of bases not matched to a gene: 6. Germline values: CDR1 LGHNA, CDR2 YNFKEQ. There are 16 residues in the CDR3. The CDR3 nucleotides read TGTGCCAGCAGCCAAGTAGGGACAGTTAACTCCTACGAGCAGTACTTC. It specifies CASSQVGTVNSYEQYF.

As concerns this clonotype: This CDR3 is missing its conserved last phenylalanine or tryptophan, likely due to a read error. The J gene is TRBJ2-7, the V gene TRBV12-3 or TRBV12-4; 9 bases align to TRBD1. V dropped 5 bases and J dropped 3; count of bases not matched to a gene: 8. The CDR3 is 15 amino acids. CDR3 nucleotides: TGTGCCAGCAGTCTACGGACGACAGGGGGCTACGAGCAGTACTTA. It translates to CASSLRTTGGYEQYL.

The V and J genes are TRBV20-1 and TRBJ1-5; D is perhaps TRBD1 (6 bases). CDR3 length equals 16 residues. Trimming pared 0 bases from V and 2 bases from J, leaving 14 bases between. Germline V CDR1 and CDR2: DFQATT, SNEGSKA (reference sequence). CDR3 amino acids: CSARDAQQGGNQPQHF. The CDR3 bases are TGCAGTGCTAGAGACGCCCAACAGGGTGGCAATCAGCCCCAGCATTTT.

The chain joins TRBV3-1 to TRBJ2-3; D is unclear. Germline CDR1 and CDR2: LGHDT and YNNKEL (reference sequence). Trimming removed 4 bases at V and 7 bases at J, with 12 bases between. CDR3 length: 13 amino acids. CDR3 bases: TGTGCCAGCAGCCCCACGGCCAGAAATACGCAGTATTTT. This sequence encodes CASSPTARNTQYF.

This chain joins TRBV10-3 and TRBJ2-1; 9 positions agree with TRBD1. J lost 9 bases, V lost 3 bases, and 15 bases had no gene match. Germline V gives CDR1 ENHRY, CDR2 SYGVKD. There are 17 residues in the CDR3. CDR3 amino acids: CAISELGSGQGIGEQFF. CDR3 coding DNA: TGTGCCATCAGTGAATTGGGTTCGGGACAGGGAATTGGTGAGCAGTTCTTC.

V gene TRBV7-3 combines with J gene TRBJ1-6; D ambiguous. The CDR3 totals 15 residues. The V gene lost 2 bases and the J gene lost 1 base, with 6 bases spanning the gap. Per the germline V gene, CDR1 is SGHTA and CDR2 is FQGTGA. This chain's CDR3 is CASSLLGSYNSPLHF. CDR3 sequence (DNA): TGTGCCAGCAGCTTACTGGGTTCCTATAATTCACCCCTCCACTTT.

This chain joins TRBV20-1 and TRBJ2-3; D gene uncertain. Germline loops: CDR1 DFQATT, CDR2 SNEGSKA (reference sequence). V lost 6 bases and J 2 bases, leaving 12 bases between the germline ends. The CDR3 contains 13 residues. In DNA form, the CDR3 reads TGCAGTGCGGACGGGCCCCACACAGATACGCAGTATTTT. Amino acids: CSADGPHTDTQYF.

This CDR3 is CASSVSVEGEGYTF. Written as DNA, the CDR3 is TGTGCCAGCAGTGTCTCGGTCGAAGGGGAAGGCTACACCTTC. The chain joins TRBV2 to TRBJ1-2, with D possibly TRBD1 on 5 matching bases. Germline values: CDR1 SNHLY, CDR2 FYNNEI. The CDR3 is 14 amino acids. Trimming left V 4 bases short and J 8 bases short, with 17 bases between.

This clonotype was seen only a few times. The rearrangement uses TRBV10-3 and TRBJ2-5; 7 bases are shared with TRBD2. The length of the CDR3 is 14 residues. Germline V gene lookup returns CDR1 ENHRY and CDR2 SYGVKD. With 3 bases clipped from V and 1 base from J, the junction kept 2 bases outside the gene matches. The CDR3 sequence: CAISDRGGQETQYF. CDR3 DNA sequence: TGTGCCATCAGTGACCGCGGGGGCCAAGAGACCCAGTACTTC.

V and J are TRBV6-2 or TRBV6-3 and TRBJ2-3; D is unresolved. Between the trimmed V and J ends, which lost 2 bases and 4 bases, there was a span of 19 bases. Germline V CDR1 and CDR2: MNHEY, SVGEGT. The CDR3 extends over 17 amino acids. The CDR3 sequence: CASSYPEGRFHADTQYF. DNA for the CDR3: TGTGCCAGCAGTTACCCTGAAGGAAGATTCCATGCAGATACGCAGTATTTT.

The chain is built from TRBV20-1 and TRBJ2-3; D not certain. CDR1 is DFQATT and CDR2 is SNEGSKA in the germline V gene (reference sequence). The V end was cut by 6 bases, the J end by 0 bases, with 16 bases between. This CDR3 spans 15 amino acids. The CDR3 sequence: CSAPPGGVSTDTQYF. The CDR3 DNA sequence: TGCAGTGCACCGCCGGGCGGCGTTAGCACAGATACGCAGTATTTT.

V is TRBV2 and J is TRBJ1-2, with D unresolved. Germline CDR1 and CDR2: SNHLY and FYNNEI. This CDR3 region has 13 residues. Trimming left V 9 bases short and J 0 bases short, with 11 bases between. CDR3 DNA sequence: TGTGCCAGGGAGTCCCAAGCTAACTATGGCTACACCTTC. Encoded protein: CARESQANYGYTF. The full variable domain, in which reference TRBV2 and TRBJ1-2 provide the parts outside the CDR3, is EPEVTQTPSHQVTQMGQEVILRCVPISNHLYFYWYRQILGQKVEFLVSFYNNEISEKSEIFDDQFSVERPDGSNFTLKIRSTKLEDSAMYFCARESQANYGYTFGSGTRLTVV.

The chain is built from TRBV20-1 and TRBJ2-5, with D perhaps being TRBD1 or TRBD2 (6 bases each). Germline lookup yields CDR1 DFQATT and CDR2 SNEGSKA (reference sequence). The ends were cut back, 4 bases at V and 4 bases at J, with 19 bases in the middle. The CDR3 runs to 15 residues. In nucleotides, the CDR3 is TGCAGTGCTATTCCAATAGGGGGGCCCAGAGAGACCCAGTACTTC. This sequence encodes CSAIPIGGPRETQYF.

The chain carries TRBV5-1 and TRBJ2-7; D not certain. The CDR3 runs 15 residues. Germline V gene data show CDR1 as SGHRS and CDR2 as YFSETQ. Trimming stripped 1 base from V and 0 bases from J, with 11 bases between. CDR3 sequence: CASSLTTASSYEQYF. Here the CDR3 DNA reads TGCGCCAGCAGCTTGACGACGGCGAGCTCCTACGAGCAGTACTTC.

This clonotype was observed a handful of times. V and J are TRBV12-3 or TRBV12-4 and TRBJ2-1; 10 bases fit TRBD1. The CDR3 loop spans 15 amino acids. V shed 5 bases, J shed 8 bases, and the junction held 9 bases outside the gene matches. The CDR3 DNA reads TGTGCCAGCAGTAAGCGACAGGGGGCTAGGGATGAGCAGTTCTTC. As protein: CASSKRQGARDEQFF.

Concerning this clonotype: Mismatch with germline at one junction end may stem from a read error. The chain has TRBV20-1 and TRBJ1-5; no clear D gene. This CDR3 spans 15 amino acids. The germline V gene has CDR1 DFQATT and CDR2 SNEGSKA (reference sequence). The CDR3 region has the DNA TGCAGTGCTAGGTCCCTTGGGGTGGGCAATCTGCCCCAGCATTTT. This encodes CSARSLGVGNLPQHF.

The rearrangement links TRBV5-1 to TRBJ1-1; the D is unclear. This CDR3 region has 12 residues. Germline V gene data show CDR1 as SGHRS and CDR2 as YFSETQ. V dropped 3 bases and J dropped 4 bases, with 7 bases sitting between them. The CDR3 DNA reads TGCGCCAGCAGCTCGGACGGCACTGAAGCTTTCTTT. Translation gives CASSSDGTEAFF.

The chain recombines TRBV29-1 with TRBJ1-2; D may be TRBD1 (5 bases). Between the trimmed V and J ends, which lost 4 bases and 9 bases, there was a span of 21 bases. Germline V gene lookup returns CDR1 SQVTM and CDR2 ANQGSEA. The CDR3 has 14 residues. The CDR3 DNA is TGCAGCGTTGTCGAAGTGGGACGGGCTTATAGCTACACCTTC. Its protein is CSVVEVGRAYSYTF.

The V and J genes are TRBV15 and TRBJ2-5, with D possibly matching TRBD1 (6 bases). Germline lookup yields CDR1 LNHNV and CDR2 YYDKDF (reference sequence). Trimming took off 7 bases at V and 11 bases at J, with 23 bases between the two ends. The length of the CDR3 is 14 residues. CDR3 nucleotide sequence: TGTGCCACCAAAGAACAGGGCGTTCAAGGGGAGCAGTACTTC. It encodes CATKEQGVQGEQYF. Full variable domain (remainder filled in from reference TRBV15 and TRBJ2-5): DAMVIQNPRYQVTQFGKPVTLSCSQTLNHNVMYWYQQKSSQAPKLLFHYYDKDFNNEADTPDNFQSRRPNTSFCFLDIRSPGLGDTAMYLCATKEQGVQGEQYFGPGTRLLVL.